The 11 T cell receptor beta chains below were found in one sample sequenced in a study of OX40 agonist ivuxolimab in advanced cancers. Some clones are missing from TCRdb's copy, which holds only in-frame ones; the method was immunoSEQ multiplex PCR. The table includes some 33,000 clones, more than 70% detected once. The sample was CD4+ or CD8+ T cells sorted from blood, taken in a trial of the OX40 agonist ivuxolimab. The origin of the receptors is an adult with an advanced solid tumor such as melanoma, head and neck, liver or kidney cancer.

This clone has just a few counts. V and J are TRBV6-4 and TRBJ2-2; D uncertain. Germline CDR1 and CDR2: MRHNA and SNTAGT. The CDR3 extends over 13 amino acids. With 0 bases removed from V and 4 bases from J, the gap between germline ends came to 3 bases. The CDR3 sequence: CASSDSSTGELFF. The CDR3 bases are TGTGCCAGCAGTGACTCCAGCACCGGGGAGCTGTTTTTT.

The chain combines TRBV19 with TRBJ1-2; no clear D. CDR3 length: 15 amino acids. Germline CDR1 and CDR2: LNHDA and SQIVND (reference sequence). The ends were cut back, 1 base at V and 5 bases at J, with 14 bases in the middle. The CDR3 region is CASSIGGGFGYGYTF. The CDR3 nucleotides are TGTGCCAGTAGTATAGGGGGAGGCTTTGGATATGGCTACACCTTC.

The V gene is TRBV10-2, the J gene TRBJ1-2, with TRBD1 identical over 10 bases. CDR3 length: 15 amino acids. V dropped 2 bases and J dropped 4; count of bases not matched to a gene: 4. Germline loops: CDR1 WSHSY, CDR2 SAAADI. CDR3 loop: CASSEGTGDFYGYTF. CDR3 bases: TGCGCCAGCAGTGAGGGGACAGGGGATTTCTATGGCTACACCTTC.

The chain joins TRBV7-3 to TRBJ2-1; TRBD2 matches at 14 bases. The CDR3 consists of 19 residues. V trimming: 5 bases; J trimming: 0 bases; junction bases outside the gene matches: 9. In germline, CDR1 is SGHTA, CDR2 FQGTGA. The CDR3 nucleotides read TGTGCCAGCAGCCCCGGGGGACTAGCGGGAGCCTACTCCTACAATGAGCAGTTCTTC. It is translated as CASSPGGLAGAYSYNEQFF.

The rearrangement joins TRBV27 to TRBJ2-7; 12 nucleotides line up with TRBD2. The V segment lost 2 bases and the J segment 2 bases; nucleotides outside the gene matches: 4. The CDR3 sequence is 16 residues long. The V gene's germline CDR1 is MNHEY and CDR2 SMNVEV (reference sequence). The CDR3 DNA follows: TGTGCCAGCAGTTTACTACTAGCGGGGGGCCCCTACGAGCAGTACTTC. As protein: CASSLLLAGGPYEQYF.

The CDR3 is CASSLGGTEEQFF. DNA for the CDR3: TGTGCCAGCAGCTTAGGCGGGACGGAGGAGCAGTTCTTC. This sequence joins TRBV7-9 and TRBJ2-1, with a tentative D call TRBD2 (6 bases). Germline V gene sequence: CDR1 SEHNR, CDR2 FQNEAQ (reference sequence). This CDR3 is 13 amino acids long. The V and J ends lost 1 base and 10 bases respectively, with 11 bases between them. The entire variable domain, with the rest obtained from reference TRBV7-9 and TRBJ2-1, is as follows: DTGVSQNPRHKITKRGQNVTFRCDPISEHNRLYWYRQTLGQGPEFLTYFQNEAQLEKSRLLSDRFSAERPKGSFSTLEIQRTEQGDSAMYLCASSLGGTEEQFFGPGTRLTVL.

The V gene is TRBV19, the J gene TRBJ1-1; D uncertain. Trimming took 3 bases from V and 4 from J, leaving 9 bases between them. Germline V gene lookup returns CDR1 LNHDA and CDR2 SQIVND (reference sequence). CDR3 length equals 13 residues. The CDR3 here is CASSIWSGTEAFF. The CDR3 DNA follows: TGTGCCAGTAGTATTTGGTCCGGCACTGAAGCTTTCTTT.

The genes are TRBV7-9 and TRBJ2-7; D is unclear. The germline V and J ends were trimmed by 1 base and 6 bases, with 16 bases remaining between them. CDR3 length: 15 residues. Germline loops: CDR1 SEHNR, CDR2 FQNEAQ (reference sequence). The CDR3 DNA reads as TGTGCCAGCAGCTTAGTCGTAGGGCCCGATGGCGAGCAGTACTTC. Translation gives CASSLVVGPDGEQYF.

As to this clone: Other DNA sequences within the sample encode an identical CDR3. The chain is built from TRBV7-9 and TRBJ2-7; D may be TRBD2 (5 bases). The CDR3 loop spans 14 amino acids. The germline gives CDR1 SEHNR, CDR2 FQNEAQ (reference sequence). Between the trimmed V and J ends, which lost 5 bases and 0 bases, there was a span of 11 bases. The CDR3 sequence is CASSPRTGSYEQYF. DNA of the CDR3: TGTGCCAGCAGCCCGCGGACTGGCTCCTACGAGCAGTACTTC. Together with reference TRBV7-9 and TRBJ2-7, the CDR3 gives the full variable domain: DTGVSQNPRHKITKRGQNVTFRCDPISEHNRLYWYRQTLGQGPEFLTYFQNEAQLEKSRLLSDRFSAERPKGSFSTLEIQRTEQGDSAMYLCASSPRTGSYEQYFGPGTRLTVT.

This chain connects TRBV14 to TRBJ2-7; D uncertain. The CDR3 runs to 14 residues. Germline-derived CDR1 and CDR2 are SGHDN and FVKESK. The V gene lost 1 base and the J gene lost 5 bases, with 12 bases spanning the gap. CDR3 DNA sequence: TGTGCCAGCAGCCAAGGATACTACTACGACGAGCAGTACTTC. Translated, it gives CASSQGYYYDEQYF.

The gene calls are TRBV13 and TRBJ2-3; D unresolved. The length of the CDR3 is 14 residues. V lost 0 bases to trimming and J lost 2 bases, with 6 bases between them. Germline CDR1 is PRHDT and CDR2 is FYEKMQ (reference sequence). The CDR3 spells CASSLGLNTDTQYF. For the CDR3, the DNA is TGTGCCAGCAGCTTAGGCCTGAACACAGATACGCAGTATTTT.